This T cell receptor (beta chain) was retrieved from a study of blood T cell repertoires in COVID-19. This CDR3 spans 16 amino acids. Germline CDR1 SGHRS, CDR2 YFSETQ. V lost 3 bases and J 4 bases, leaving 17 bases between the germline ends. TCRdb's table, derived via immunoSEQ multiplex PCR, lists solely in-frame clones and lacks some. This table has 15,000 to 20,000 clones, approximately 90% appearing once. Sequenced input: peripheral blood. J is TRBJ1-3 and V is TRBV5-1, with unresolved D. This TCR was sampled from a human donor in a cohort sampled during active COVID-19. CDR3 sequence: CASSSSGDVKGNTIYF. CDR3 DNA sequence: TGCGCCAGCAGCTCCTCGGGAGACGTGAAAGGAAACACCATATATTTT.